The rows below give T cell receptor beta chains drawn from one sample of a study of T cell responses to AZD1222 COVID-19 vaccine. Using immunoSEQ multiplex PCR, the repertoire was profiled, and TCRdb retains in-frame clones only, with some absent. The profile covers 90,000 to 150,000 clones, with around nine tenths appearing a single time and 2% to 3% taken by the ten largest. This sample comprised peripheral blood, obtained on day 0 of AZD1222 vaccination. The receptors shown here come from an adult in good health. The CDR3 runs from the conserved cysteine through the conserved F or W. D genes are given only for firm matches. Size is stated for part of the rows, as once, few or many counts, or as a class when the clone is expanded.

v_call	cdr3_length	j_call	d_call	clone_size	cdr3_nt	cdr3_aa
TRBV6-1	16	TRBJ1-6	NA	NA	TGTGCCAGCAGTGAAGTAAAAGGGTTGAAGAATTCACCCCTCCACTTT	CASSEVKGLKNSPLHF
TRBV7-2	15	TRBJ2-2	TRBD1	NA	TGTGCCAGCAGCCCCGACAGGGTAGCGACCGGGGAGCTGTTTTTT	CASSPDRVATGELFF
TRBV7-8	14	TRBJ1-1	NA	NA	TGTGCCAGCAGCTTAGGAACAGGGAACACTGAAGCTTTCTTT	CASSLGTGNTEAFF
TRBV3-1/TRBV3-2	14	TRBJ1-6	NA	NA	TGTGCCAGCAGCCAGAGGGGGAAAAATTCACCCCTCCACTTT	CASSQRGKNSPLHF
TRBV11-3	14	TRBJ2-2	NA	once	TGTGCCAGCAGCTCGGAGGGGAACACCGGGGAGCTGTTTTTT	CASSSEGNTGELFF
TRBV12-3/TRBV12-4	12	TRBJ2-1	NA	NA	TGTGCCAGCCGGACTGGAAACAATGAGCAGTTCTTC	CASRTGNNEQFF
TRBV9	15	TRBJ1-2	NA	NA	TGTGCCAGCAGCGAGGGGGGCAGGTTTAACTATGGCTACACCTTC	CASSEGGRFNYGYTF
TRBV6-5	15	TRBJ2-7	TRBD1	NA	TGTGCCAGCAGTTCCGCCGGACAGGGAGGTCGGGAGCAGTACTTC	CASSSAGQGGREQYF
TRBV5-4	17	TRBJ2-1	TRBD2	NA	TGTGCCAGCAGCTCGGGACTAGCGGGAGGCTCCTACAATGAGCAGTTCTTC	CASSSGLAGGSYNEQFF
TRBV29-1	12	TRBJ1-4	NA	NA	TGCAGCGTTCAAGGAAATAATGAAAAACTGTTTTTT	CSVQGNNEKLFF
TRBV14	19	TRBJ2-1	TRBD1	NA	TGTGCCAGCAGCCCCCGGACAGGGGAGGCGGAGGGAATATACAATGAGCAGTTCTTC	CASSPRTGEAEGIYNEQFF
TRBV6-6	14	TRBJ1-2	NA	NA	TGTGCCAGCAGAATACCGGGGGCCCACTATGGCTACACCTTC	CASRIPGAHYGYTF
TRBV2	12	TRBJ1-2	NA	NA	TGTGCCAGGAGGGAACAGCAGTATGGCTACACCTTC	CARREQQYGYTF
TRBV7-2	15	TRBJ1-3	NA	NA	TGTGCCAGCAGCCTAGGATACCAGTCGGCCAACACCATATATTTT	CASSLGYQSANTIYF
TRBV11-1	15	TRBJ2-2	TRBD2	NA	TGTGCCAGCAGCCCCCGGGACTACAACACCGGGGAGCTGTTTTTT	CASSPRDYNTGELFF
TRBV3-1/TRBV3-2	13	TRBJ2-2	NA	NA	TGTGCCAGCAGCGGAGCCGTCGAGGGGGAGCTGTTTTTT	CASSGAVEGELFF
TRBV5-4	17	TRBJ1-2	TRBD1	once	TGTGCCAGCAGCTCCGGGACAGGGTTCTTATGGGACTATGGCTACACCTTC	CASSSGTGFLWDYGYTF
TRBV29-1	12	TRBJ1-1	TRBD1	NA	TGCAGCGCTGACAGGGGGTGGACTGAAGCTTTCTTT	CSADRGWTEAFF
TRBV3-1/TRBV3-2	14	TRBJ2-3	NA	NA	TGTGCCAGCAGCCCTATGATTAGCACAGATACGCAGTATTTT	CASSPMISTDTQYF
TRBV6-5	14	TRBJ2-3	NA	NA	TGTGCCAGCAGCCCACGGGGAGCCACAGATACGCAGTATTTT	CASSPRGATDTQYF
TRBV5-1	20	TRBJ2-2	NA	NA	TGCGCCAGCAGCACCCGGACGGGGATTAAAGAAAAGCTGGACACCGGGGAGCTGTTTTTT	CASSTRTGIKEKLDTGELFF
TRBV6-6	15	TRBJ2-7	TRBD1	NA	TGTGCCAGCAGTTACTCCGGGGACAGGGGGCTCGAGCAGTACTTC	CASSYSGDRGLEQYF
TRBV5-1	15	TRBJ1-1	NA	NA	TGCGCCAGCAGCTTGACGCAGTCAATACGGACTGAAGCTTTCTTT	CASSLTQSIRTEAFF
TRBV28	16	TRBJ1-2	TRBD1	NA	TGTGCCAGCAGTCCGGCGGGGACAGGGTCTAACTATGGCTACACCTTC	CASSPAGTGSNYGYTF
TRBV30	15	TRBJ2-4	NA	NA	TGTGCCTGGACACCAGTACAGGGAACTCAAAACATTCAGTACTTC	CAWTPVQGTQNIQYF
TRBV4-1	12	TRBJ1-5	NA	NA	TGCGCCAGCAGCCAAGCCGGCCAGCCCCAGCATTTT	CASSQAGQPQHF
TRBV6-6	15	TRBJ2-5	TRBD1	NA	TGTGCCAGCAGTTACCCAGAAGGGGGCCGAGAGACCCAGTACTTC	CASSYPEGGRETQYF
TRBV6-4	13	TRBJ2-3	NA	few	TGTGCCAGCAGTGACAGAGCTACAGATACGCAGTATTTT	CASSDRATDTQYF
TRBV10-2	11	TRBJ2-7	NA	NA	TGCGCCAGCAGAGGGCCCCACGAGCAGTACTTC	CASRGPHEQYF
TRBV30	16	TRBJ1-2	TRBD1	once	TGTGCCTGCCTCCGGGACAGGGCCCCCCTCGGCTATGGCTACACCTTC	CACLRDRAPLGYGYTF
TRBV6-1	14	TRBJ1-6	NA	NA	TGTGCCAGCAGTGAGGGCCTTTATAATTCACCCCTCCACTTT	CASSEGLYNSPLHF
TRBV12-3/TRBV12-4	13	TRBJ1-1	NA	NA	TGTGCCAGCAGTTTAGCGCAGAGGGCTGAAGCTTTCTTT	CASSLAQRAEAFF
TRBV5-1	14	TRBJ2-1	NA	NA	TGCGCCAGCAGCTTGGCAGGAGACTACAATGAGCAGTTCTTC	CASSLAGDYNEQFF
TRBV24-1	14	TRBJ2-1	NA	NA	TGTGCCACCGCCCCCGAGGGCCGGGACAATGAGCAGTTCTTC	CATAPEGRDNEQFF
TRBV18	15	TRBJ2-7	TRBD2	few	TGTGCCAGCTCACCGACCGGGACTAGGGTTTACGAGCAGTACTTC	CASSPTGTRVYEQYF
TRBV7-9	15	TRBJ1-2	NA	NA	TGTGCCAGCAGCTTAGCAATCGGGACCGCCTTGGGCTACACCTTC	CASSLAIGTALGYTF
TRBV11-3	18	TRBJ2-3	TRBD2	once	TGTGCCAGCAGCTTAGGGGGGACTAGCGGGAGTCCTACAGATACGCAGTATTTT	CASSLGGTSGSPTDTQYF
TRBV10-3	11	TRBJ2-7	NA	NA	TGTGCCACAACCTCAGGGGCCGAGCAGTACTTC	CATTSGAEQYF
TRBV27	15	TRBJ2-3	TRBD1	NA	TGTGCCAGCAGTACGACTCAGGGGGCCGGAGATACGCAGTATTTT	CASSTTQGAGDTQYF
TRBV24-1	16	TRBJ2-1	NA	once	TGTGCCACCAGTGAGGCCGGGTCCCGAGGCTACAATGAGCAGTTCTTC	CATSEAGSRGYNEQFF
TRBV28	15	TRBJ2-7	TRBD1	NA	TGTGCCAGCAGTTTATCGGGGGACAGGGTTGACGAGCAGTACTTC	CASSLSGDRVDEQYF